Following are 18 T cell receptor beta chains from one sample sequenced in a study of neurological immune-mediated disorders. Time point defined: longitudinal time-point 3. Each CDR3 protein is one row after TCRdb ran MiXCR on the 5' RACE reads. Here the sample spans around 42,000 distinct CDR3 sequences, about 13% being singletons. Material: PBMCs. The receptors derive from a young man in good health.

This clonotype was detected many times. The chain recombines TRBV5-1 with TRBJ2-4; D gene unclear. The germline V and J ends were trimmed by 5 bases and 5 bases, with 11 bases remaining between them. This CDR3 spans 13 amino acids. CDR1 and CDR2 (germline): SGHRS, YFSETQ. The CDR3 loop reads CASRPFPQNIQYF. The CDR3 DNA sequence: TGCGCCAGCAGACCCTTTCCTCAAAACATTCAGTACTTC. Combining the CDR3 with reference TRBV5-1 and TRBJ2-4 gives the whole variable domain KAGVTQTPRYLIKTRGQQVTLSCSPISGHRSVSWYQQTPGQGLQFLFEYFSETQRNKGNFPGRFSGRQFSNSRSEMNVSTLELGDSALYLCASRPFPQNIQYFGAGTRLSVL.

This clonotype was counted many times. The chain couples TRBV6-5 to TRBJ1-1, with 8 bases that match TRBD1. CDR3 size: 14 residues. The germline V gene has CDR1 MNHEY and CDR2 SVGAGI. V was pared by 6 bases and J by 5 bases, with 8 bases of the junction left unmatched. The CDR3 protein is CASRYTGQATEAFF. The CDR3 region has the DNA TGTGCCAGCAGATATACGGGACAGGCAACTGAAGCTTTCTTT.

This clonotype occurred many times. V is TRBV9 and J is TRBJ2-3, with 7 positions matching TRBD2. The CDR3 has 15 residues. Germline CDR1 SGDLS, CDR2 YYNGEE. The trim removed 0 bases at V and 2 bases at J, leaving 3 bases unmatched. The CDR3 loop reads CASSVASGFTDTQYF. CDR3 DNA sequence: TGTGCCAGCAGCGTAGCTAGCGGATTCACAGATACGCAGTATTTT.

This clonotype came up many times. This chain links TRBV29-1 with TRBJ2-6, with 10 bases lining up with TRBD1. Trimming removed 6 bases from V and 0 bases from J; junction bases left unmatched: 5. This CDR3 comprises 16 residues. The germline gives CDR1 SQVTM, CDR2 ANQGSEA. CDR3 amino acids: CSVAWTGGSGANVLTF. Here the CDR3 DNA reads TGCAGCGTCGCCTGGACAGGGGGCTCTGGGGCCAACGTCCTGACTTTC.

In its sample, this clonotype was seen many times. The rearrangement joins TRBV20-1 to TRBJ2-1, with a possible D match to TRBD1 (5 bases). This CDR3 contains 15 residues. Trimming took off 0 bases at V and 7 bases at J, with 16 bases between the two ends. CDR1 and CDR2 (germline): DFQATT, SNEGSKA (reference sequence). The CDR3 nucleotides read TGCAGTGCTAGAGATGGGGCAGGAGTGATTAATGAGCAGTTCTTC. Translated, it gives CSARDGAGVINEQFF.

This clonotype was seen at least ten times. The gene calls are TRBV20-1 and TRBJ2-4; D is uncertain. The germline V gene encodes CDR1 DFQATT and CDR2 SNEGSKA (reference sequence). V gave up 5 bases and J gave up 1 base, with 12 bases separating them. The CDR3 has 14 residues. Here the CDR3 DNA reads TGCAGTGCTGCCGATTCTGGGGCCAAAAACATTCAGTACTTC. Translation gives CSAADSGAKNIQYF.

This clonotype was counted at least ten times. This chain uses TRBV12-3 or TRBV12-4 with TRBJ2-7; 9 nucleotides align to TRBD2. V lost 3 bases and J lost 2; bases outside the gene matches: 5. This CDR3 contains 15 residues. The CDR3 sequence is CASSLGASGAYEQYF. The CDR3, as DNA: TGTGCCAGCAGTTTGGGAGCTAGCGGGGCCTACGAGCAGTACTTC.

Many counts were recorded for this clonotype. V and J are TRBV19 and TRBJ1-5; possibly TRBD1 for D (6 bases). This CDR3 region has 14 residues. Germline assignment: CDR1 LNHDA and CDR2 SQIVND (reference sequence). V was pared by 1 base and J by 7 bases, with 11 bases between. As DNA, the CDR3 is TGTGCCAGTAGTATAGTACAGGGAGGCCAGCCCCAGCATTTT. Its translation is CASSIVQGGQPQHF.

Ten or more counts support this clonotype. V gene TRBV7-6 combines with J gene TRBJ2-2; 9 bases are shared with TRBD1. Germline CDR1 and CDR2: SGHVS and FNYEAQ. CDR3 length: 16 residues. V shed 3 bases and J 4 bases; nucleotides not matched to a gene: 6. The CDR3, as DNA: TGTGCCAGCAGCTTGGCAACAGGGGGCATCACCGGGGAGCTGTTTTTT. It is translated as CASSLATGGITGELFF.

The sample holds many counts of this clonotype. J is TRBJ2-5 and V is TRBV6-2 or TRBV6-3; weak D call: TRBD1 (6 bases). The CDR3 contains 14 residues. V gave up 6 bases and J gave up 5 bases, with 16 bases separating them. In germline, CDR1 is MNHEY, CDR2 SVGEGT. The CDR3 nucleotides read TGTGCCAGCAGCCAAGCAGGGGAATGGGAGACCCAGTACTTC. Translation gives CASSQAGEWETQYF.

This clonotype occurred many times. The chain uses TRBV10-3 and TRBJ2-3, with no clear D. Trimming left V 0 bases short and J 2 bases short, with 6 bases between. Germline CDR1 is ENHRY and CDR2 is SYGVKD. This CDR3 region has 14 residues. This chain's CDR3 is CAISESVNTDTQYF. DNA of the CDR3: TGTGCCATCAGTGAGTCTGTTAACACAGATACGCAGTATTTT.

In its sample, this clonotype was seen many times. This sequence joins TRBV6-1 and TRBJ1-2; no definite D call. The V and J ends lost 5 bases and 2 bases respectively, with 9 bases between them. Germline V CDR1 and CDR2: MNHNS, SASEGT. The length of the CDR3 is 13 residues. In nucleotides, the CDR3 is TGTGCCAGCAGTAAGGACCGAAACTATGGCTACACCTTC. This sequence encodes CASSKDRNYGYTF.

At least ten counts were recorded for this clonotype. This chain links TRBV20-1 with TRBJ2-7; perhaps TRBD1 as D (7 bases). The germline V and J ends were trimmed by 6 bases and 1 base, with 16 bases remaining between them. The CDR3 is made up of 14 amino acids. In germline, CDR1 is DFQATT, CDR2 SNEGSKA (reference sequence). The CDR3: CSAQAGGISYEQYF. The CDR3 coding sequence is TGCAGTGCCCAGGCAGGGGGGATTTCCTACGAGCAGTACTTC.

This clonotype showed up many times. This chain connects TRBV19 to TRBJ1-1, with D perhaps matching TRBD1 (6 bases). Trimming cost V 6 bases and J 4 bases, with 12 bases left between them. The CDR3 is 13 amino acids. Germline CDR1 is LNHDA and CDR2 is SQIVND (reference sequence). The CDR3, as DNA: TGTGCCAGTAGCGGGGGGGCGGGCACTGAAGCTTTCTTT. Translating it yields CASSGGAGTEAFF.

This clonotype showed up many times. The chain has TRBV20-1 and TRBJ2-1; 8 bases align to TRBD2. The CDR3 loop spans 14 amino acids. Germline CDR1 DFQATT, CDR2 SNEGSKA (reference sequence). V lost 3 bases and J lost 10; bases outside the gene matches: 11. In nucleotides, the CDR3 is TGCAGTGCTAGGGGCGGGACTAGTACCCCCGAGCAGTTCTTC. This encodes CSARGGTSTPEQFF.

The chain employs TRBV10-3 and TRBJ2-1; a weak D match, TRBD2 (6 bases). CDR3 length equals 15 residues. CDR1 and CDR2 from the germline V gene are ENHRY and SYGVKD. Between the trimmed V and J ends, which lost 6 bases and 6 bases, there was a span of 18 bases. The chain's CDR3 is CAISAFVYGGNEQFF. The CDR3 DNA is TGTGCCATCAGCGCCTTTGTTTACGGGGGCAATGAGCAGTTCTTC.

This clonotype has at least ten counts. The chain combines TRBV7-3 with TRBJ2-5; a weak D match, TRBD2 (7 bases). The CDR3 sequence is 16 residues long. Trimming pared 5 bases from V and 1 base from J, leaving 17 bases between. Germline V lookup: CDR1 SGHTA, CDR2 FQGTGA. CDR3 region: CASSELGGGTQETQYF. CDR3 coding DNA: TGTGCCAGCAGCGAGCTAGGGGGAGGGACCCAAGAGACCCAGTACTTC.

This clonotype showed up many times. The rearrangement links TRBV20-1 to TRBJ1-6; possibly TRBD1 for D (6 bases). This CDR3 has 13 residues. V lost 5 bases and J 10 bases, leaving 15 bases between the germline ends. Germline V gives CDR1 DFQATT, CDR2 SNEGSKA (reference sequence). CDR3 in amino acids: CSAREGVRSPLHF. CDR3 sequence (DNA): TGCAGTGCTCGCGAGGGGGTTCGGTCACCCCTCCACTTT.